These 7 T cell receptor beta chains came from one sample sequenced in a study of blood T cells in healthy people across ages (dated by TCRdb to between 2015 and 2017). The library was made by 5' RACE. Data came from an Illumina HiSeq 2500. The second PCR ran for roughly 6 to 11 cycles and used a J-beta primer mix along with a sample-barcoded 5' primer. TCRdb reprocessed the public reads (quality trimming at Q25 with fastp, clone calling with MiXCR) and kept in-frame beta chains. Rows merge per CDR3 protein into single entries with the most common DNA and genes. The sample has 1.5 million to 2 million distinct CDR3 sequences on record, 28% of them singletons. The ten largest clones represent more than 6% of the sample. Material for sequencing was blood. These receptors all stem from a woman in her thirties in good health.

This clonotype was detected ten times or more. The V call is TRBV12-3 or TRBV12-4, the J call TRBJ2-1; TRBD2 might be the D (5 bases). The CDR3 is 14 amino acids. V was shortened by 2 bases and J by 5 bases, with 10 bases between the two germline ends. The DNA for the CDR3 is TGTGCCAGCAGTTTATCTTCGGGGAACAATGAGCAGTTCTTC. Residues: CASSLSSGNNEQFF.

This clonotype showed up many times. The V call is TRBV29-1, the J call TRBJ1-2; D unresolved. The CDR3 consists of 13 residues. V was cut by 6 bases and J by 3 bases, with 14 bases left in between. Germline V gene lookup returns CDR1 SQVTM and CDR2 ANQGSEA. The CDR3 reads CSVPTGSDYGYTF. Written as DNA, the CDR3 is TGCAGCGTCCCCACGGGGAGCGACTATGGCTACACCTTC.

A remark on this clonotype: At one end the junction does not follow the germline gene, possibly because of a read error. V usage is TRBV11-2 and J usage is TRBJ2-1, with D uncertain. Germline V CDR1 and CDR2: SGHAT, FQNNGV. The CDR3 loop spans 14 amino acids. DNA of the CDR3: TGTGCCAGCAGCTTAGGTCGTGACCCTAATGCGCAGTTCTTC. Translation: CASSLGRDPNAQFF.

The chain uses TRBV4-3 and TRBJ1-2; D might be TRBD1 (6 bases). Trimming cost V 0 bases and J 4 bases, with 12 bases left between them. The CDR3 contains 15 residues. CDR1 and CDR2 from the germline V gene are LGHNA and YSLEER. The CDR3 is CASSQDLGGFYGYTF. DNA for the CDR3: TGCGCCAGCAGCCAAGATCTTGGGGGCTTCTATGGCTACACCTTC.

Comment on this clonotype: A read error is possible here, since a much larger clone lies one base away. The rearrangement joins TRBV6-6 to TRBJ2-7; D call uncertain. The germline CDR1 and CDR2 sequences are MNHNY and SVGAGI (reference sequence). The CDR3 has 11 residues. With 4 bases removed from V and 3 bases from J, the gap between germline ends came to 4 bases. The DNA of the CDR3 is TGTGCCAGCAGTTGGCTCTACGAGCAGTACTTC. Amino acids: CASSWLYEQYF.

This clonotype was found a few times. This chain joins TRBV3-1 and TRBJ1-2; TRBD1 agrees at 9 bases. The CDR3 totals 14 residues. The V gene end was trimmed by 6 bases and the J gene end by 4 bases; junction bases not matched to a gene: 6. The V gene's germline CDR1 is LGHDT and CDR2 YNNKEL (reference sequence). This CDR3 is CASSKTGGRYGYTF. CDR3 coding DNA: TGTGCCAGCAGTAAGACAGGGGGTCGCTATGGCTACACCTTC. The whole variable domain, filled in from reference TRBV3-1 and TRBJ1-2, reads DTAVSQTPKYLVTQMGNDKSIKCEQNLGHDTMYWYKQDSKKFLKIMFSYNNKELIINETVPNRFSPKSPDKAHLNLHINSLELGDSAVYFCASSKTGGRYGYTFGSGTRLTVV.

The V call is TRBV5-1, the J call TRBJ1-4, with no clear D. There are 18 residues in the CDR3. Looked up from germline, CDR1 is SGHRS and CDR2 is YFSETQ. V lost 0 bases to trimming and J lost 0 bases, with 15 bases between them. In DNA form, the CDR3 reads TGCGCCAGCAGCTTGGCGCCTATTGTGGACCCAACTAATGAAAAACTGTTTTTT. Amino acids: CASSLAPIVDPTNEKLFF.